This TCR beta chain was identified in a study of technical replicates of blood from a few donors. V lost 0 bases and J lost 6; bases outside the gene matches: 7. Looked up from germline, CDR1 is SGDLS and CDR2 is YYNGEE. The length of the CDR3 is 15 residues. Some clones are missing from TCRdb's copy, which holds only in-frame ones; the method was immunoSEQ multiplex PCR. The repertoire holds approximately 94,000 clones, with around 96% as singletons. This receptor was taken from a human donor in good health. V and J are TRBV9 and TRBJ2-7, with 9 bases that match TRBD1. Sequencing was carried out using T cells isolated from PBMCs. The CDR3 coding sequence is TGTGCCAGCAGCGTAGAAGGGACAGGGCGGAGCGAGCAGTACTTC. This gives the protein CASSVEGTGRSEQYF.